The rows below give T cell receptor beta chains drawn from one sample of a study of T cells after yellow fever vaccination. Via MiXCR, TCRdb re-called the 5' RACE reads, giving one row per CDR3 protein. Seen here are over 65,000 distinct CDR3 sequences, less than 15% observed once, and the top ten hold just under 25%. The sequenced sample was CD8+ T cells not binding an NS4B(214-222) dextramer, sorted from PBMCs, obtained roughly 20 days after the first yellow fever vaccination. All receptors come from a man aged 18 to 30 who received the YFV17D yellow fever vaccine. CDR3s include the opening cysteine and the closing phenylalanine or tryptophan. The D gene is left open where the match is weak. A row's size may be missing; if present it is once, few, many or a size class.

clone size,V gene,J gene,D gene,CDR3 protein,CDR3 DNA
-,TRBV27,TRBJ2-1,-,CASRGTVNNEQFF,TGTGCCAGCAGAGGAACGGTGAACAATGAGCAGTTCTTC
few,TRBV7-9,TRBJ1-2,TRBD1,CASRGDRDYGYTF,TGTGCCAGCAGAGGTGACAGGGACTATGGCTACACCTTC
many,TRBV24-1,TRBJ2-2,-,CATSDSGELFF,TGTGCCACCAGTGATAGCGGGGAGCTGTTTTTT
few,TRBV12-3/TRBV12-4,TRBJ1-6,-,CASSPSGHGGIRHF,TGTGCCAGCAGTCCCTCGGGGCACGGCGGCATACGCCACTTT
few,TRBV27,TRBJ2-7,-,CASSLLQGEQYF,TGTGCCAGCAGTTTACTCCAAGGGGAGCAGTACTTC
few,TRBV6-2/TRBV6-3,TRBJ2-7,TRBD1,CASRTSYVGTGNEQYF,TGTGCCAGCAGGACCAGTTACGTCGGGACAGGGAACGAGCAGTACTTC
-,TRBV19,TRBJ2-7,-,CASKFGPGGNYEQYF,TGTGCCAGTAAGTTTGGCCCAGGAGGAAACTACGAGCAGTACTTC
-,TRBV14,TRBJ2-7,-,CASSQEDEYEQYF,TGTGCCAGCAGCCAAGAGGACGAGTACGAGCAGTACTTC
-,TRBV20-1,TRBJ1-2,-,CSARVPSVISGYTF,TGCAGTGCTAGGGTCCCGAGCGTGATAAGCGGCTACACCTTC
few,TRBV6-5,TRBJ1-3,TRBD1,CASSYSHRGPGNTIYF,TGTGCCAGCAGTTACTCTCACAGGGGGCCCGGAAACACCATATATTTT
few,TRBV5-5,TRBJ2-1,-,CASSFTGNEQFF,TGTGCCAGCAGCTTTACAGGGAATGAGCAGTTCTTC
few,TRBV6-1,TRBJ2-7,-,CASKSSPAGNPPEQYF,TGTGCCAGCAAGTCTAGCCCCGCGGGGAACCCCCCTGAGCAGTACTTC
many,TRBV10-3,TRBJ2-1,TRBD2,CAGTSGDNEQFF,TGTGCCGGGACTAGCGGAGACAATGAGCAGTTCTTC
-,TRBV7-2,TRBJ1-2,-,CASSLDQAGGSDGYTF,TGTGCCAGCAGCTTAGATCAGGCCGGGGGTTCGGATGGCTACACCTTC
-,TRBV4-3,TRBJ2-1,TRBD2,CASSQGIAGGNGDNEQFF,TGCGCCAGCAGCCAAGGCATAGCGGGGGGAAATGGTGATAATGAGCAGTTCTTC
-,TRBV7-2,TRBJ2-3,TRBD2,CASSSLLASRTDTQYF,TGTGCCAGCAGCTCGCTACTAGCGTCCCGAACAGATACGCAGTATTTT
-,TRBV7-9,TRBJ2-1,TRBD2,CASSPWPSGGIINEQFF,TGTGCCAGCAGCCCTTGGCCTAGCGGGGGGATCATAAATGAGCAGTTCTTC
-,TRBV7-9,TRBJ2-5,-,CARSLMTETQYF,TGTGCCCGCAGCTTAATGACTGAGACCCAGTACTTC
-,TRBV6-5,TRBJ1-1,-,CATGAGTNTEAFF,TGTGCCACCGGAGCGGGGACGAACACTGAAGCTTTCTTT
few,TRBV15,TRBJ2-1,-,CATSGRSGEAEQFF,TGTGCCACCAGCGGCCGATCCGGGGAAGCGGAGCAGTTCTTC
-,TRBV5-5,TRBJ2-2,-,CASSPVLTGELFF,TGTGCCAGCAGCCCGGTACTCACCGGGGAGCTGTTTTTT
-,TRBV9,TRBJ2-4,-,CASSEGTLPQNIQYF,TGTGCCAGCAGCGAGGGGACATTGCCCCAAAACATTCAGTACTTC
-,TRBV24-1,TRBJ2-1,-,CATSDLRNEQFF,TGTGCCACCAGTGATTTAAGGAATGAGCAGTTCTTC
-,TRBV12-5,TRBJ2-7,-,CASGLVGIAYEQYF,TGTGCTAGTGGTTTGGTAGGCATCGCCTACGAGCAGTACTTC
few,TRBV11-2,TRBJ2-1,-,CASSLDIGSSYNEQFF,TGTGCCAGCAGCTTAGATATAGGGAGCTCCTACAATGAGCAGTTCTTC